These 8 T cell receptor beta chains were all obtained from the same sample, sequenced in a study of cytomegalovirus exposure and HLA in healthy donors. This PCR relied on a set of 60 Vbeta primers and 13 Jbeta primers. TCRdb keeps only in-frame clones here, not all; method: immunoSEQ multiplex PCR. This sample has around 110,000 clones; about four fifths occur once, and the top ten carry 3.5% to 4.5%. Source material: PBMCs. The receptors come from a woman in her 30s in good health and CMV-seronegative.

The chain uses TRBV10-3 and TRBJ2-1; a weak D match, TRBD2 (5 bases). Deletions cut 6 bases from V and 0 bases from J, with 15 bases between. Germline CDR1 ENHRY, CDR2 SYGVKD. The CDR3 is made up of 16 amino acids. CDR3 sequence reads: CAIRGFLGDSYNEQFF. CDR3 nucleotide sequence: TGTGCCATCAGAGGCTTCTTGGGAGACTCCTACAATGAGCAGTTCTTC.

The chain employs TRBV10-3 and TRBJ2-1, with TRBD2 matching over 8 bases. The J segment lost 8 bases and the V segment lost 10 bases, leaving 7 bases of the junction unmatched. Germline V gene lookup returns CDR1 ENHRY and CDR2 SYGVKD. The length of the CDR3 is 12 residues. The CDR3 sequence: CATAGREDEQFF. DNA of the CDR3: TGTGCCACGGCGGGGCGGGAGGATGAGCAGTTCTTC.

This clone was detected only a few times. CDR3 nucleotides: TGTGCCAGCAGCCCCGCCCCGTCCAAACCGGGTACGCAGTATTTT. As protein: CASSPAPSKPGTQYF. V gene TRBV7-8 combines with J gene TRBJ2-3; D is unresolved. CDR1 is SGHVS and CDR2 is FQNEAQ in the germline V gene. The CDR3 runs 15 residues. Trimming removed 5 bases at V and 8 bases at J, with 20 bases between.

This chain uses TRBV19 with TRBJ2-3, with TRBD2 identical over 7 bases. The CDR3 runs to 14 residues. CDR1 is LNHDA, CDR2 SQIVND, per germline (reference sequence). Trimming at V came to 7 bases and at J to 3 bases, leaving 7 bases not matched to a gene. As DNA, the CDR3 is TGTGCCAGTAAGAAGCGGGATGGGACAGATACGCAGTATTTT. Protein product: CASKKRDGTDTQYF.

This clone was detected only once. This chain links TRBV19 with TRBJ1-6; 8 bases match TRBD1. The CDR3 is made up of 15 amino acids. V was clipped by 5 bases and J by 9 bases; unmatched bases: 9. The V gene's germline CDR1 is LNHDA and CDR2 SQIVND (reference sequence). CDR3 residues: CASSPQTGVISPLHF. The CDR3 DNA reads TGTGCCAGTAGTCCTCAGACAGGGGTAATTTCACCCCTCCACTTT. The complete variable domain, with remaining parts taken from reference TRBV19 and TRBJ1-6, reads DGGITQSPKYLFRKEGQNVTLSCEQNLNHDAMYWYRQDPGQGLRLIYYSQIVNDFQKGDIAEGYSVSREKKESFPLTVTSAQKNPTAFYLCASSPQTGVISPLHFGNGTRLTVT.

This clone was picked up one time. The rearrangement links TRBV5-1 to TRBJ2-7, with 11 nucleotides matching TRBD2. Germline V gene sequence: CDR1 SGHRS, CDR2 YFSETQ. The CDR3 loop spans 16 amino acids. The V gene end was trimmed by 4 bases and the J gene end by 2 bases; junction bases not matched to a gene: 8. The CDR3 DNA reads as TGCGCCAGCAGCCTCCAGACTAGCGGGGCGCCCTACGAGCAGTACTTC. Its protein is CASSLQTSGAPYEQYF.

This CDR3 is CASSRDGTGAYEQYF. The CDR3 bases are TGTGCCAGCAGCCGGGACGGGACAGGGGCCTACGAGCAGTACTTC. V and J are TRBV5-4 and TRBJ2-7, with TRBD1 matching over 10 bases. Unmatched junction bases numbered 6, after V lost 4 bases and J lost 2 bases. The CDR3 totals 15 residues. Germline-derived CDR1 and CDR2 are SGHNT and YYREEE (reference sequence).

CDR3 DNA: TGCGCCAGCAGCTGGAGCCTTACGATAGCTGATGAGCAGTTCTTC. Translation gives CASSWSLTIADEQFF. This rearrangement joins TRBV5-1 to TRBJ2-1; no clear D. CDR1 SGHRS and CDR2 YFSETQ come from the germline V gene. This CDR3 has 15 residues. Deletions cut 3 bases from V and 8 bases from J, with 18 bases between.